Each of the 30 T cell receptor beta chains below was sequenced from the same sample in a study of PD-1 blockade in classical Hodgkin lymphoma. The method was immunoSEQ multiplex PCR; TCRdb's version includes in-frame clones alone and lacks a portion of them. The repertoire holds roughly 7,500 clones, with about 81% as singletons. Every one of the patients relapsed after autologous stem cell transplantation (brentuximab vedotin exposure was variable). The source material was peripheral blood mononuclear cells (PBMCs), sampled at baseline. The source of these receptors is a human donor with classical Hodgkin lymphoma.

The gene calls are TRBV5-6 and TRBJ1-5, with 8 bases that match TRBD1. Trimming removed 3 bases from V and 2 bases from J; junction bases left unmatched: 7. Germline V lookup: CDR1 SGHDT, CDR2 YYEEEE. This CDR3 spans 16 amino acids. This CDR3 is CASSSRRGQGNQPQHF. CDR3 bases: TGTGCCAGCAGCTCACGCAGGGGACAGGGCAATCAGCCCCAGCATTTT. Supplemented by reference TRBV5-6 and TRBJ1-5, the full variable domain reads DAGVTQSPTHLIKTRGQQVTLRCSPKSGHDTVSWYQQALGQGPQFIFQYYEEEERQRGNFPDRFSGHQFPNYSSELNVNALLLGDSALYLCASSSRRGQGNQPQHFGDGTRLSIL.

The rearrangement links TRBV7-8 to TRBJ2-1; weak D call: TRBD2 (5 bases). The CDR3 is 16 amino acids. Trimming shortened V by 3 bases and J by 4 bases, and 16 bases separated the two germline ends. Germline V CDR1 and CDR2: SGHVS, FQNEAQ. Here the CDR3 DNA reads TGTGCCAGCAGCTTGAACAGCGGATCGTCGTACAATGAGCAGTTCTTC. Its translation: CASSLNSGSSYNEQFF. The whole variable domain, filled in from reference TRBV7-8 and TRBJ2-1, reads GAGVSQSPRYKVAKRGQDVALRCDPISGHVSLFWYQQALGQGPEFLTYFQNEAQLDKSGLPSDRFFAERPEGSVSTLKIQRTQQEDSAVYLCASSLNSGSSYNEQFFGPGTRLTVL.

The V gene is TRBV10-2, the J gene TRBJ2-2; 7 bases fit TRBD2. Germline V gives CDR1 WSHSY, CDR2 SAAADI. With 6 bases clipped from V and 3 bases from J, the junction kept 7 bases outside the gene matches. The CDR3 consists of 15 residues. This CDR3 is CASRIGGRDTGELFF. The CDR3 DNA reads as TGCGCCAGCAGGATCGGCGGGAGAGACACCGGGGAGCTGTTTTTT.

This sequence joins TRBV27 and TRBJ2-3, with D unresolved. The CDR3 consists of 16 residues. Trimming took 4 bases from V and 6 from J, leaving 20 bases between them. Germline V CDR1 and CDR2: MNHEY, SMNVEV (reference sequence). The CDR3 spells CASSSPLSPNADTQYF. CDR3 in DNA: TGTGCCAGCAGTTCCCCTCTTAGCCCGAATGCGGATACGCAGTATTTT.

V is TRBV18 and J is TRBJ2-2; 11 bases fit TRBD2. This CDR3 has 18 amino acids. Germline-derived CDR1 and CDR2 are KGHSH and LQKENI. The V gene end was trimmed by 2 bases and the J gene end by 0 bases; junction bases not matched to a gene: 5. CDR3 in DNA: TGTGCCAGCTCACCAAGGTCTAGCGGGAGGTCGAACACCGGGGAGCTGTTTTTT. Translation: CASSPRSSGRSNTGELFF.

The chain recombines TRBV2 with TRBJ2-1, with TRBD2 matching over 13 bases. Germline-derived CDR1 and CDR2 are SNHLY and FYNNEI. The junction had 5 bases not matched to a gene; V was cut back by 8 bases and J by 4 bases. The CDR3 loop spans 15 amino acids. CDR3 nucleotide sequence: TGTGCCAGCTCAGGACTAGCGGGGGTTTACAATGAGCAGTTCTTC. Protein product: CASSGLAGVYNEQFF.

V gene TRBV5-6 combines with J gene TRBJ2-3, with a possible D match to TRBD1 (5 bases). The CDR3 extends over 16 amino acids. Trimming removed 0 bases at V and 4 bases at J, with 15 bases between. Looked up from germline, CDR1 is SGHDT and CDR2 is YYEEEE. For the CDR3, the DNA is TGTGCCAGCAGCTTGGAGGCAGGGTCGGTGGCAGATACGCAGTATTTT. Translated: CASSLEAGSVADTQYF. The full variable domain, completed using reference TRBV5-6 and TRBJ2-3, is DAGVTQSPTHLIKTRGQQVTLRCSPKSGHDTVSWYQQALGQGPQFIFQYYEEEERQRGNFPDRFSGHQFPNYSSELNVNALLLGDSALYLCASSLEAGSVADTQYFGPGTRLTVL.

The CDR3 spells CASIESGTAAAKNIQYF. The DNA of the CDR3 is TGTGCCAGCATCGAATCAGGGACAGCAGCAGCCAAAAACATTCAGTACTTC. The genes are TRBV21-1 and TRBJ2-4; TRBD1 is the table's D call and was not checked against the DNA. TRBV21-1 is tagged as a pseudogene. This CDR3 region has 17 residues.

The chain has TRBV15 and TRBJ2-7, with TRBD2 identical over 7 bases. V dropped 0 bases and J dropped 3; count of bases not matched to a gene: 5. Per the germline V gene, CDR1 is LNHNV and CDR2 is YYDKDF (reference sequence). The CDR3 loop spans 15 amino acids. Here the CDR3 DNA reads TGTGCCACCAGCAGAGATCCAGCGGGGTTCTACGAGCAGTACTTC. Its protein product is CATSRDPAGFYEQYF.

As DNA, the CDR3 is TGTGCCAGCAGCGCCGAGGTGGGGACCCAGTACTTC. This translates into CASSAEVGTQYF. V is TRBV7-8 and J is TRBJ2-5; D is unclear. Per the germline V gene, CDR1 is SGHVS and CDR2 is FQNEAQ. CDR3 size: 12 residues. The V gene lost 5 bases and the J gene lost 7 bases, with 11 bases spanning the gap.

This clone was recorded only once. CDR3 region: CASSPTRVDTQYF. The CDR3 nucleotides are TGTGCCAGCAGCCCAACCCGGGTAGATACGCAGTATTTT. V is TRBV7-3 and J is TRBJ2-3, with D uncertain. CDR3 size: 13 residues. V shed 5 bases and J shed 5 bases, with 11 bases lying between them. In germline, CDR1 is SGHTA, CDR2 FQGTGA. Complete variable domain (other parts from reference TRBV7-3 and TRBJ2-3): GAGVSQTPSNKVTEKGKYVELRCDPISGHTALYWYRQSLGQGPEFLIYFQGTGAADDSGLPNDRFFAVRPEGSVSTLKIQRTERGDSAVYLCASSPTRVDTQYFGPGTRLTVL.

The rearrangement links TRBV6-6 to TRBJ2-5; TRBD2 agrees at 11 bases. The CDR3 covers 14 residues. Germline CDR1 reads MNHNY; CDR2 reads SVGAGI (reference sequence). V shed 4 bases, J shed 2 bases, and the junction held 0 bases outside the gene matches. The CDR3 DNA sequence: TGTGCCAGCAGTTTAGCGGGAGGGCAAGAGACCCAGTACTTC. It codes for CASSLAGGQETQYF.

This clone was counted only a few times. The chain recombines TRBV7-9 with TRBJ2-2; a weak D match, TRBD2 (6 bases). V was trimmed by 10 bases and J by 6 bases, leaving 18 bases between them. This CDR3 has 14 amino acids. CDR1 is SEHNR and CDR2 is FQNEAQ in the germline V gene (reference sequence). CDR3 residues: CATTEAGKAGELFF. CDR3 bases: TGTGCCACCACAGAGGCGGGGAAGGCCGGGGAGCTGTTTTTT.

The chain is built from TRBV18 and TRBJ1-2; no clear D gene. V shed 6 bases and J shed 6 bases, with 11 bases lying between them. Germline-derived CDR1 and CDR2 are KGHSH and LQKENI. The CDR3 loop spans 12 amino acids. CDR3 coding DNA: TGTGCCAGCTCCGGAGGGAAAGATGGCTACACCTTC. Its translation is CASSGGKDGYTF.

CDR3 residues: CASSEPGVGELFF. CDR3 bases: TGTGCCAGCAGTGAACCAGGGGTTGGGGAGCTGTTTTTT. This chain joins TRBV6-1 and TRBJ2-2; maybe TRBD1 (6 bases). The CDR3 length is 13 residues. Trimming took off 2 bases at V and 8 bases at J, with 9 bases between the two ends. CDR1 is MNHNS and CDR2 is SASEGT in the germline V gene.

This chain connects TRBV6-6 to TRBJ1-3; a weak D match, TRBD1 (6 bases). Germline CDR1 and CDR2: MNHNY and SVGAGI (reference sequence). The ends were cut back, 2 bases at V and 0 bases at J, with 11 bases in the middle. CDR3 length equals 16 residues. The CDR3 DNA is TGTGCCAGCAGTTACGCGGGGGCGACCTCTGGAAACACCATATATTTT. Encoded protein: CASSYAGATSGNTIYF.

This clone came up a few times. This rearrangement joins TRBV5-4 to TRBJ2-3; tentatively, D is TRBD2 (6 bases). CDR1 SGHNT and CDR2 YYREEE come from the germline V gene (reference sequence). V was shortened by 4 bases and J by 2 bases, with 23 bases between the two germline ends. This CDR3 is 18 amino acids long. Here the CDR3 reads CASSVRGGSLKFTDTQYF. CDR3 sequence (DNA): TGTGCCAGCAGCGTTCGTGGAGGGTCCCTCAAATTCACAGATACGCAGTATTTT.

The CDR3 protein is CASSLTPGQNTEAFF. The CDR3 DNA is TGCGCCAGCAGCTTAACGCCCGGGCAGAACACTGAAGCTTTCTTT. The chain couples TRBV5-1 to TRBJ1-1; D is ambiguous. There are 15 residues in the CDR3. CDR1 is SGHRS, CDR2 YFSETQ, per germline. Between the trimmed V and J ends, which lost 2 bases and 1 base, there was a span of 12 bases.

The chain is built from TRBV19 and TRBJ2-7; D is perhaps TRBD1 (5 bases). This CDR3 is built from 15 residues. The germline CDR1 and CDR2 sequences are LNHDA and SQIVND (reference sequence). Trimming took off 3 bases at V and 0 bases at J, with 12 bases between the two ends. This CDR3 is CASSIRQLSSYEQYF. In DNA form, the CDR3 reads TGTGCCAGTAGTATCAGACAGCTGAGCTCCTACGAGCAGTACTTC.

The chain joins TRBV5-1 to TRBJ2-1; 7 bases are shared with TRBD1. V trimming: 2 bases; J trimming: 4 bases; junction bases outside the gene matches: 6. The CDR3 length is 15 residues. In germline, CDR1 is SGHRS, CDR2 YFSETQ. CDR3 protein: CASSLDGTDYNEQFF. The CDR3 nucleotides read TGCGCCAGCAGCTTAGACGGGACAGATTACAATGAGCAGTTCTTC.

This chain's CDR3 is CASSLDWDLREEQYF. Written as DNA, the CDR3 is TGTGCCAGCAGCTTGGATTGGGATCTTAGGGAGGAGCAGTACTTC. The chain has TRBV7-6 and TRBJ2-7, with D possibly being TRBD2 (5 bases). This CDR3 has 15 amino acids. CDR1 is SGHVS, CDR2 FNYEAQ, per germline. Trimming removed 3 bases at V and 7 bases at J, with 19 bases between.

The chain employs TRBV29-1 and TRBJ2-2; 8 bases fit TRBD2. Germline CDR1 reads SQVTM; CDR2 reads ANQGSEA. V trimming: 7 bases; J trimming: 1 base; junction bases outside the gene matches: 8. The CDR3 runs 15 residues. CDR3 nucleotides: TGCAGCGCCCTCAGCGGGAGCGGGAACACCGGGGAGCTGTTTTTT. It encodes CSALSGSGNTGELFF.

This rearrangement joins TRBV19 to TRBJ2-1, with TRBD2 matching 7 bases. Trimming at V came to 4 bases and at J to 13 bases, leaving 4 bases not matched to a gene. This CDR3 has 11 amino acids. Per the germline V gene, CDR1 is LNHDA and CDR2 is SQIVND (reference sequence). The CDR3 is CASSNLAAQFF. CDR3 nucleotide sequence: TGTGCCAGTAGTAATCTAGCGGCTCAGTTCTTC.

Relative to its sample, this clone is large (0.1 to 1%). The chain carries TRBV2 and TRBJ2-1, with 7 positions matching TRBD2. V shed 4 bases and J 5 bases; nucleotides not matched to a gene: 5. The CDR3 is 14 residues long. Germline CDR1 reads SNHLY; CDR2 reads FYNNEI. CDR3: CASSGRTSDNEQFF. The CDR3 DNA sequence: TGTGCCAGCAGTGGAAGGACTAGTGACAATGAGCAGTTCTTC.

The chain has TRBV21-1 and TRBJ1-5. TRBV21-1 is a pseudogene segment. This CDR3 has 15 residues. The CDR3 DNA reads TGTGCCAGCAGCCCCGGCGCCGGGGTTCCGGCGCCCCAGCATTTT. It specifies CASSPGAGVPAPQHF.

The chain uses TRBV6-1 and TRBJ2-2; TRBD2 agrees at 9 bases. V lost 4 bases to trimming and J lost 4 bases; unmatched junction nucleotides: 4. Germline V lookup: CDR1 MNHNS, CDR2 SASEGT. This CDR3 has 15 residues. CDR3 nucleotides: TGTGCCAGCAGTGTGTCAGCGGGAGGCACCGGGGAGCTGTTTTTT. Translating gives CASSVSAGGTGELFF.

CDR3 nucleotides: TGTGCCAGCAGCCCCAAGGACACAGATACGCAGTATTTT. Protein product: CASSPKDTDTQYF. V and J are TRBV9 and TRBJ2-3; D gene uncertain. CDR1 and CDR2 (germline): SGDLS, YYNGEE. Trimming took 4 bases from V and 2 from J, leaving 8 bases between them. The CDR3 is 13 amino acids. Based on the CDR3 plus reference TRBV9 and TRBJ2-3, the full variable domain is DSGVTQTPKHLITATGQRVTLRCSPRSGDLSVYWYQQSLDQGLQFLIQYYNGEERAKGNILERFSAQQFPDLHSELNLSSLELGDSALYFCASSPKDTDTQYFGPGTRLTVL.

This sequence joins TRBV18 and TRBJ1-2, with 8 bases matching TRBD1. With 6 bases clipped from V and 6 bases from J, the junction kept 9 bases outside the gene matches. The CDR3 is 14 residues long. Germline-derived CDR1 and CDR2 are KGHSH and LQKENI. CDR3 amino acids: CASSPTGAENGYTF. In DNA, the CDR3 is TGTGCCAGCTCCCCGACAGGGGCGGAAAATGGCTACACCTTC.

This CDR3 is CSVSGQGGPNYGYTF. The CDR3 DNA sequence: TGCAGCGTCTCGGGACAGGGAGGTCCCAACTATGGCTACACCTTC. J is TRBJ1-2 and V is TRBV29-1, with 9 bases aligning to TRBD1. Trimming took 6 bases from V and 2 from J; bases not matched to a gene: 10. The CDR3 length is 15 residues. The germline V gene encodes CDR1 SQVTM and CDR2 ANQGSEA.

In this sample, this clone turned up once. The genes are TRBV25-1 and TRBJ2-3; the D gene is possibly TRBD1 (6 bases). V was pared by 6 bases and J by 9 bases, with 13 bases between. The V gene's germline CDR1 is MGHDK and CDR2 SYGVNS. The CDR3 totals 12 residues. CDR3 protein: CASRDTGWTQYF. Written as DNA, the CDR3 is TGTGCCAGCAGGGATACAGGGTGGACGCAGTATTTT.